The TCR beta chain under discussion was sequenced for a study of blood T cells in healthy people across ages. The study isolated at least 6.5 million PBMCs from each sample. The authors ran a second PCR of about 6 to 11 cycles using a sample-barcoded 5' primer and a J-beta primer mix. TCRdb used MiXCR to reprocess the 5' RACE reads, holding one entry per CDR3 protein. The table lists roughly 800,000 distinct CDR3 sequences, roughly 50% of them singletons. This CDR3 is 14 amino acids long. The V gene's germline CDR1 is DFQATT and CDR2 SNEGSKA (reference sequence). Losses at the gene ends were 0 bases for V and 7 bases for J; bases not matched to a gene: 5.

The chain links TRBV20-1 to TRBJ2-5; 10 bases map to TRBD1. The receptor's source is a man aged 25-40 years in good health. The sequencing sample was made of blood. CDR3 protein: CSARDGQGVRTQYF. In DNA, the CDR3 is TGCAGTGCTAGAGATGGACAGGGGGTCCGGACCCAGTACTTC.